The rows below give T cell receptor beta chains drawn from one sample of a study of T cell repertoires in cytomegalovirus infection. TCRdb independently ran MiXCR on the reads; one entry per CDR3 protein. The sample has 480,000 or so distinct CDR3 sequences, around 10% seen once. The sequencing input was PBMCs. These receptors were collected from a human donor in good health (CMV status not recorded). Some clones in this sample may be carry-over from other donors' samples. The CDR3 runs from the conserved cysteine through the conserved F or W. A D gene is named only where the DNA matches it firmly. The listing skips clone size in some rows; elsewhere it reads once, few, many or a size class.

many	TRBD2	TRBV28	TRBJ2-1	CASLASGSIYEQFF	TGTGCCAGCCTAGCCAGCGGGAGTATATATGAGCAGTTCTTC
few	.	TRBV13	TRBJ1-2	CASSYRYGYTF	TGTGCCAGCAGCTACCGGTATGGCTACACCTTC
.	.	TRBV9	TRBJ1-1	CASSGTPQGNTEAFF	TGTGCCAGCAGCGGTACACCTCAGGGGAACACTGAAGCTTTCTTT
many	.	TRBV3-1	TRBJ2-1	CASSPFIRTTSSYNEQFF	TGTGCCAGCAGCCCGTTTATAAGAACGACATCGTCCTACAATGAGCAGTTCTTC
many	.	TRBV7-8	TRBJ2-1	CASSSRGSFEQFF	TGTGCCAGCAGCTCGAGGGGGAGCTTTGAGCAGTTCTTC
many	.	TRBV11-1	TRBJ1-6	CASRSGSRQGNSPLHF	TGTGCCAGCAGATCCGGGTCCCGCCAGGGGAATTCACCCCTCCACTTT
many	.	TRBV28	TRBJ1-2	CASSSGGHLLATYGYTF	TGTGCCAGCAGTTCCGGGGGCCACCTCTTAGCAACCTATGGCTACACCTTC
many	.	TRBV28	TRBJ1-5	CASSLTFGQTNQPQHF	TGTGCCAGCAGTCTGACGTTCGGACAGACTAATCAGCCCCAGCATTTT
many	.	TRBV10-3	TRBJ2-1	CAALRGSYNEQFF	TGTGCCGCACTCAGGGGCTCCTACAATGAGCAGTTCTTC
.	TRBD2	TRBV19	TRBJ2-1	CASSKGGPYNEQFF	TGTGCCAGTAGTAAGGGAGGGCCCTACAATGAGCAGTTCTTC
few	.	TRBV6-6	TRBJ1-3	CASSDGGSGNTIYF	TGTGCCAGCAGTGATGGGGGATCTGGAAACACCATATATTTT
.	.	TRBV29-1	TRBJ1-2	CSVRAVLNPNTYTF	TGCAGCGTCCGCGCGGTGTTAAATCCCAACACCTACACCTTC
many	.	TRBV12-3/TRBV12-4	TRBJ1-6	CASSLRENSPLHF	TGTGCCAGCAGCCTCAGGGAAAACTCACCCCTCCACTTT
.	.	TRBV7-9	TRBJ2-7	CASSAAGSYEQYF	TGTGCCAGCAGCGCAGCGGGCTCCTACGAGCAGTACTTC
.	.	TRBV14	TRBJ2-1	CASSQGLEGEQFF	TGTGCCAGCAGCCAAGGACTAGAGGGTGAGCAGTTCTTC
many	.	TRBV6-1	TRBJ2-4	CASSAGGGAPIQYF	TGTGCCAGCAGTGCAGGTGGGGGGGCGCCTATTCAGTACTTC
.	TRBD1	TRBV15	TRBJ1-4	CATRITTQGAGEKLFF	TGTGCCACCAGAATTACCACACAGGGGGCAGGTGAAAAACTGTTTTTT
many	.	TRBV12-5	TRBJ1-2	CASGERDITNNYGYTF	TGTGCTAGTGGGGAACGGGACATCACAAATAATTATGGCTACACCTTC
.	TRBD2	TRBV14	TRBJ2-1	CASSHLAGESYNEQFF	TGTGCCAGCAGCCACCTAGCGGGAGAATCCTACAATGAGCAGTTCTTC
many	.	TRBV12-3/TRBV12-4	TRBJ1-3	CASSLGGVGNTIYF	TGTGCCAGCAGTTTAGGGGGGGTTGGAAACACCATATATTTT
once	TRBD1	TRBV7-6	TRBJ2-1	CASSTGDRGGYNEQFF	TGTGCCAGCAGCACCGGGGACAGGGGAGGCTACAATGAGCAGTTCTTC
many	TRBD2	TRBV7-6	TRBJ2-5	CASRPGGETQYF	TGTGCCAGCCGACCGGGAGGGGAGACCCAGTACTTC
few	.	TRBV5-1	TRBJ2-1	CASSSPPSDSKLLF	TGCGCCAGCAGCTCCCCTCCCTCGGACTCCAAACTGCTCTTC
many	.	TRBV7-9	TRBJ2-7	CASSSPEKDLGGLQQYF	TGTGCCAGCAGCTCTCCGGAGAAGGACCTGGGGGGGCTCCAGCAGTACTTC
.	.	TRBV24-1	TRBJ1-1	CATSVPGSTEAFF	TGTGCCACCAGTGTCCCTGGGAGCACTGAAGCTTTCTTT
many	.	TRBV6-2/TRBV6-3	TRBJ2-7	CASSLTGDYEQYF	TGTGCCAGCAGTCTCACAGGAGACTACGAGCAGTACTTC
many	.	TRBV12-3/TRBV12-4	TRBJ2-1	CASSLSGSDYNEQFF	TGTGCCAGCAGTTTAAGTGGTAGCGACTACAATGAGCAGTTCTTC
.	.	TRBV18	TRBJ2-7	CASSPGGEREQYF	TGTGCCAGCTCACCCGGCGGGGAGAGAGAGCAGTACTTC
few	.	TRBV28	TRBJ1-1	CAVGGGVTEAFF	TGTGCGGTTGGGGGGGGGGTCACTGAAGCTTTCTTT
many	.	TRBV28	TRBJ2-7	CASTTRPPYEQYF	TGTGCCAGCACTACCAGGCCACCCTACGAGCAGTACTTC
.	.	TRBV30	TRBJ1-1	CAWSGDALLRTEAFF	TGTGCCTGGAGTGGCGATGCTTTGTTGAGGACTGAAGCTTTCTTT
many	TRBD1	TRBV7-8	TRBJ1-1	CASSLAAGGRNTEAFF	TGTGCCAGCAGCTTAGCGGCAGGGGGGCGGAACACTGAAGCTTTCTTT
.	.	TRBV6-5	TRBJ1-2	CASSYATGGYGYTF	TGTGCCAGCAGTTACGCGACAGGAGGGTATGGCTACACCTTC
many	TRBD1	TRBV7-9	TRBJ1-2	CASSLRQGAFGYTF	TGTGCCAGCAGCTTAAGACAGGGGGCGTTTGGCTACACCTTC
many	.	TRBV14	TRBJ2-1	CASRYGGNEQFF	TGTGCCAGCAGATACGGAGGCAATGAGCAGTTCTTC
many	.	TRBV7-2	TRBJ2-1	CASSPQAGARREQFF	TGTGCCAGCAGCCCCCAGGCGGGGGCGAGGCGTGAGCAGTTCTTC
many	.	TRBV27	TRBJ2-3	CASSLPYTDTQYF	TGTGCCAGCAGTTTACCCTACACAGATACGCAGTATTTT
few	TRBD2	TRBV3-1	TRBJ2-2	CASSQELAGEEGGELFF	TGTGCCAGCAGCCAAGAATTAGCGGGAGAGGAGGGCGGGGAGCTGTTTTTT
many	TRBD1	TRBV19	TRBJ1-1	CASSTHDRERTEAFF	TGTGCCAGTAGTACACATGACAGGGAGAGGACTGAAGCTTTCTTT
.	.	TRBV19	TRBJ1-2	CASSIRTNYGYTF	TGTGCCAGTAGCATTAGGACTAACTATGGCTACACCTTC
.	TRBD1	TRBV9	TRBJ2-1	CASSGGRGRGYNEQFF	TGTGCCAGCAGCGGGGGCAGGGGGCGCGGGTACAATGAGCAGTTCTTC